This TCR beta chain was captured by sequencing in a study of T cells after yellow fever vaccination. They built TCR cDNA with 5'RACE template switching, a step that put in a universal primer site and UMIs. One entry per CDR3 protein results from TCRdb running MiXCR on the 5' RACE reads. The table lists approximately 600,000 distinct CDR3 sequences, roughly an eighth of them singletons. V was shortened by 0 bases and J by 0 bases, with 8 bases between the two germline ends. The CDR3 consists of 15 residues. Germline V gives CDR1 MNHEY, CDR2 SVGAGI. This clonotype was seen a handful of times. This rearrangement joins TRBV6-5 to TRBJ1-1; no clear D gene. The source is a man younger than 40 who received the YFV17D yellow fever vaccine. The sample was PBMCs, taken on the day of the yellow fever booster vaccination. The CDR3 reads CASSYSNLMNTEAFF. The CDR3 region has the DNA TGTGCCAGCAGTTACTCGAATCTTATGAACACTGAAGCTTTCTTT.